This T cell receptor beta chain was sequenced in a study of early T cells in non-severe SARS-CoV-2 infection. Study-level background: Sequencing of bulk RNA from unsorted whole blood was done, without chain pairing.

Comment on this clonotype: Its target is unknown.

Unique molecular identifiers were attached to individual cDNA molecules. TCRdb independently ran MiXCR on the 5' RACE reads; one entry per CDR3 protein. The sample records 45,000 to 75,000 distinct CDR3 sequences, around 13% being singletons. The V gene lost 5 bases and the J gene lost 7 bases, with 9 bases spanning the gap. Germline V gives CDR1 MDHEN, CDR2 SYDVKM. The CDR3 is made up of 12 amino acids. Study-level findings and limits: VDJdb-based annotation leaned toward anti-spike CD8 responses and missed private and CD4 specificities.

Source material: whole blood. This receptor was obtained from an adult who was a healthcare worker with PCR-confirmed SARS-CoV-2 infection or an uninfected control (not recorded which). V gene TRBV28 combines with J gene TRBJ1-5; the D gene is possibly TRBD1 (6 bases). CDR3 amino acids: CASSQGTQPQHF. The CDR3 nucleotides are TGTGCCAGCAGTCAGGGGACGCAGCCCCAGCATTTT. Supplemented by reference TRBV28 and TRBJ1-5, the full variable domain reads DVKVTQSSRYLVKRTGEKVFLECVQDMDHENMFWYRQDPGLGLRLIYFSYDVKMKEKGDIPEGYSVSREKKERFSLILESASTNQTSMYLCASSQGTQPQHFGDGTRLSIL.